This T cell receptor beta chain was captured in a study of cytomegalovirus exposure and HLA in healthy donors. Study background: T cells numbering around 170 million yielded some 100 million unique TCR beta sequences in an earlier analysis.

Per the germline V gene, CDR1 is LGHNA and CDR2 is YSLEER. The CDR3 consists of 16 residues. Between the trimmed V and J ends, which lost 0 bases and 4 bases, there was a span of 14 bases. This clone was seen just once. Researchers ran the PCR with 60 Vbeta and 13 Jbeta primers. This table comes from immunoSEQ multiplex PCR, and its TCRdb copy is limited to in-frame clones, with some not included. The sample lists about 190,000 clones, 81% occurring once. Source material: PBMCs. V usage is TRBV4-3 and J usage is TRBJ2-3, with D tentatively TRBD2 (6 bases). This sequence originates from a young man in good health and CMV-seronegative. CDR3 protein: CASSQELRGSADTQYF. CDR3 coding DNA: TGCGCCAGCAGCCAAGAGCTTCGGGGGAGTGCAGATACGCAGTATTTT.